The 29 T cell receptor beta chains below all came from one sample that was sequenced in a study of blood T cell repertoires in COVID-19. Measured with immunoSEQ multiplex PCR; TCRdb has only the in-frame clones, and not every one. The sample includes about 180,000 clones, 84% of them seen just once. Sequenced sample: peripheral blood. These receptors came from a human donor in a cohort sampled during active COVID-19.

The chain is built from TRBV4-2 and TRBJ1-2; possibly TRBD1 for D (6 bases). The CDR3 sequence is 15 residues long. V was clipped by 0 bases and J by 5 bases, with 13 bases between them. CDR1 is LGHNA, CDR2 YNFKEQ, per germline. The CDR3 protein is CASSQETTGVYGYTF. CDR3 DNA: TGTGCCAGCAGCCAAGAGACGACAGGTGTGTATGGCTACACCTTC.

V usage is TRBV11-2 and J usage is TRBJ1-4; D unresolved. The CDR3 runs 14 residues. CDR1 SGHAT and CDR2 FQNNGV come from the germline V gene. Deletions cut 6 bases from V and 0 bases from J, with 8 bases between. CDR3 loop: CASSLTTTNEKLFF. As DNA, the CDR3 is TGTGCCAGCAGTTTGACAACAACTAATGAAAAACTGTTTTTT.

The chain links TRBV11-1 to TRBJ1-1, with 9 bases lining up with TRBD1. The trim removed 5 bases at V and 1 base at J, leaving 5 bases unmatched. Germline CDR1 reads SGHAT; CDR2 reads FQDESV (reference sequence). The CDR3 totals 15 residues. The CDR3 loop is CASSAQGAKNTEAFF. The CDR3 coding sequence is TGTGCCAGCAGCGCACAGGGGGCCAAGAACACTGAAGCTTTCTTT.

The CDR3 bases are TGTGCCAGTACCCCGGGGGGGGAGATGGCGAACACTGAAGCTTTCTTT. It encodes CASTPGGEMANTEAFF. The chain employs TRBV19 and TRBJ1-1, with a tentative D call TRBD1 (5 bases). Germline CDR1 is LNHDA and CDR2 is SQIVND (reference sequence). The CDR3 has 16 residues. Trimming removed 7 bases from V and 1 base from J, with 19 bases in between. Full variable domain (outside the CDR3, taken from reference TRBV19 and TRBJ1-1): DGGITQSPKYLFRKEGQNVTLSCEQNLNHDAMYWYRQDPGQGLRLIYYSQIVNDFQKGDIAEGYSVSREKKESFPLTVTSAQKNPTAFYLCASTPGGEMANTEAFFGQGTRLTVV.

The chain has TRBV6-5 and TRBJ1-2, with D possibly matching TRBD1 (6 bases). The germline V gene encodes CDR1 MNHEY and CDR2 SVGAGI. The V end was cut by 5 bases, the J end by 3 bases, with 13 bases between. The CDR3 contains 14 residues. The CDR3 protein is CASSRQASHYGYTF. In nucleotides, the CDR3 is TGTGCCAGCAGTCGACAGGCCTCGCACTATGGCTACACCTTC.

The chain combines TRBV9 with TRBJ1-1, with D maybe TRBD1 (6 bases). V lost 3 bases, J lost 0 bases, and 9 bases lay in between. This CDR3 has 14 amino acids. Per the germline V gene, CDR1 is SGDLS and CDR2 is YYNGEE. CDR3 DNA sequence: TGTGCCAGCAGCGCGAGGACAGTGAACACTGAAGCTTTCTTT. This codes for CASSARTVNTEAFF.

This clone was seen only once. This rearrangement joins TRBV5-4 to TRBJ2-1; D ambiguous. This CDR3 comprises 15 residues. Trimming removed 0 bases from V and 4 bases from J, with 11 bases in between. CDR1 is SGHNT and CDR2 is YYREEE in the germline V gene (reference sequence). The CDR3 coding sequence is TGTGCCAGCAGCTTGGTAGGTAGCAGATACAATGAGCAGTTCTTC. As protein: CASSLVGSRYNEQFF.

This sequence joins TRBV6-5 and TRBJ2-7, with TRBD1 as a possible D gene (5 bases). Germline V CDR1 and CDR2: MNHEY, SVGAGI. The V gene lost 4 bases and the J gene lost 4 bases, with 17 bases spanning the gap. The CDR3 totals 15 residues. This CDR3 reads CASSLYPDRPYEQYF. For the CDR3, the DNA is TGTGCCAGCAGTTTGTACCCAGACAGACCTTACGAGCAGTACTTC.

The rearrangement joins TRBV3-1 (or the pseudogene TRBV3-2) to TRBJ2-3; TRBD2 might be the D (7 bases). CDR1 and CDR2 (germline): LGHDT, YNNKEL (reference sequence). The CDR3 runs to 14 residues. V dropped 3 bases and J dropped 6 bases, with 13 bases sitting between them. The CDR3 spells CASSQGAGGDTQYF. The CDR3, as DNA: TGTGCCAGCAGCCAGGGGGCCGGGGGGGATACGCAGTATTTT.

A single count supports this clone. V usage is TRBV19 and J usage is TRBJ2-3; 12 bases are a match to TRBD2. This CDR3 is 16 amino acids long. CDR1 is LNHDA, CDR2 SQIVND, per germline (reference sequence). V shed 4 bases and J 0 bases; nucleotides not matched to a gene: 2. The CDR3 spells CASSRGLAGSTDTQYF. The CDR3 DNA reads as TGTGCCAGTAGTAGAGGACTAGCGGGAAGCACAGATACGCAGTATTTT.

This clone came up a few times. V and J are TRBV30 and TRBJ1-2, with TRBD1 matching 7 bases. Germline V gene data show CDR1 as GTSNPN and CDR2 as SVGIG (reference sequence). CDR3 length: 13 residues. V lost 1 base to trimming and J lost 4 bases; unmatched junction nucleotides: 3. The DNA for the CDR3 is TGTGCCTGGAGTGCCCGGGACAGCTATGGCTACACCTTC. Encoded protein: CAWSARDSYGYTF.

V is TRBV6-1 and J is TRBJ2-3, with 11 bases aligning to TRBD2. CDR1 and CDR2 from the germline V gene are MNHNS and SASEGT. V lost 3 bases, J lost 5 bases, and 4 bases stayed unmatched. The CDR3 extends over 15 amino acids. Written as DNA, the CDR3 is TGTGCCAGCAGTGACCTAGCGGGGGGAGTAGATACGCAGTATTTT. This translates into CASSDLAGGVDTQYF.

V gene TRBV20-1 combines with J gene TRBJ1-3; no clear D. Per the germline V gene, CDR1 is DFQATT and CDR2 is SNEGSKA (reference sequence). The CDR3 extends over 16 amino acids. V lost 3 bases and J 7 bases, leaving 22 bases between the germline ends. CDR3 DNA sequence: TGCAGTGCTAGTCTCTCACACGACGGTACCGGGAACACCATATATTTT. Its protein product is CSASLSHDGTGNTIYF.

The chain recombines TRBV13 with TRBJ2-7; 7 nucleotides line up with TRBD1. The junction had 3 bases not matched to a gene; V was cut back by 1 base and J by 0 bases. Germline V CDR1 and CDR2: PRHDT, FYEKMQ (reference sequence). The CDR3 contains 15 residues. CDR3 loop: CASSLEGQSSYEQYF. As DNA, the CDR3 is TGTGCCAGCAGCTTAGAGGGACAGTCCTCCTACGAGCAGTACTTC. The whole variable domain, filled in from reference TRBV13 and TRBJ2-7, reads AAGVIQSPRHLIKEKRETATLKCYPIPRHDTVYWYQQGPGQDPQFLISFYEKMQSDKGSIPDRFSAQQFSDYHSELNMSSLELGDSALYFCASSLEGQSSYEQYFGPGTRLTVT.

Only one count was recorded for this clone. The V gene is TRBV6-4, the J gene TRBJ2-2, with 7 bases identical to TRBD2. The germline V gene has CDR1 MRHNA and CDR2 SNTAGT. V was pared by 6 bases and J by 4 bases, with 5 bases of the junction left unmatched. This CDR3 region has 14 residues. The CDR3 loop reads CASRATSSTGELFF. Written as DNA, the CDR3 is TGTGCCAGCAGGGCGACTAGCTCCACCGGGGAGCTGTTTTTT.

The DNA of the CDR3 is TGTGCCAGCAGTAAGACAGGGGGAGACTCTGGGGCCAACGTCCTGACTTTC. Its translation is CASSKTGGDSGANVLTF. The chain is built from TRBV7-3 and TRBJ2-6; the match to TRBD1 covers 9 bases. Germline CDR1 SGHTA, CDR2 FQGTGA. With 6 bases clipped from V and 0 bases from J, the junction kept 6 bases outside the gene matches. The CDR3 sequence is 17 residues long.

The chain joins TRBV7-2 to TRBJ1-2; D call uncertain. V lost 1 base and J 4 bases, leaving 7 bases between the germline ends. The CDR3 is 13 amino acids. Germline V gene sequence: CDR1 SGHTA, CDR2 FQGNSA. CDR3 nucleotides: TGTGCCAGCAGCTTAGTACCAGGCTATGGCTACACCTTC. This codes for CASSLVPGYGYTF.

The chain's CDR3 is CASSLDPWTGYEKLFF. The CDR3 DNA reads TGCGCCAGCAGCTTGGATCCCTGGACTGGATATGAAAAACTGTTTTTT. The rearrangement links TRBV5-1 to TRBJ1-4; D uncertain. Trimming removed 0 bases from V and 6 bases from J, with 15 bases in between. This CDR3 spans 16 amino acids. Germline lookup yields CDR1 SGHRS and CDR2 YFSETQ.

This chain uses TRBV9 with TRBJ2-5, with 7 bases fitting TRBD2. This CDR3 has 17 amino acids. CDR1 and CDR2 (germline): SGDLS, YYNGEE. Trimming took 2 bases from V and 3 from J; bases not matched to a gene: 13. The CDR3 sequence: CASSVAVSGPAKETQYF. Here the CDR3 DNA reads TGTGCCAGCAGCGTCGCCGTTAGCGGGCCCGCCAAAGAGACCCAGTACTTC. Based on the CDR3 plus reference TRBV9 and TRBJ2-5, the full variable domain is DSGVTQTPKHLITATGQRVTLRCSPRSGDLSVYWYQQSLDQGLQFLIQYYNGEERAKGNILERFSAQQFPDLHSELNLSSLELGDSALYFCASSVAVSGPAKETQYFGPGTRLLVL.

This chain connects TRBV5-1 to TRBJ2-1, with TRBD2 matching over 12 bases. This CDR3 comprises 19 residues. V trimming: 4 bases; J trimming: 0 bases; junction bases outside the gene matches: 11. Germline V CDR1 and CDR2: SGHRS, YFSETQ. As DNA, the CDR3 is TGCGCCAGCAGCCAAAGAACCCTAGCGGGGGGGACCTCCTACAATGAGCAGTTCTTC. Its translation is CASSQRTLAGGTSYNEQFF.

This clone was observed once. This chain joins TRBV2 and TRBJ2-7, with 8 bases matching TRBD2. The germline gives CDR1 SNHLY, CDR2 FYNNEI. Losses at the gene ends were 6 bases for V and 4 bases for J; bases not matched to a gene: 8. The CDR3 is 14 amino acids. CDR3 sequence: CASSAGRGGYEQYF. In DNA form, the CDR3 reads TGTGCCAGCAGCGCGGGACGGGGGGGGTACGAGCAGTACTTC.

The chain couples TRBV4-1 to TRBJ1-5, with TRBD1 matching 7 bases. The V gene's germline CDR1 is MGHRA and CDR2 YSYEKL. V was clipped by 2 bases and J by 4 bases; unmatched bases: 8. CDR3 length: 16 amino acids. The CDR3 DNA is TGCGCCAGCAGCCAAAGACTGACAGGGTCTAATCAGCCCCAGCATTTT. This encodes CASSQRLTGSNQPQHF.

V is TRBV6-5 and J is TRBJ1-5; 7 nucleotides align to TRBD1. This CDR3 is 15 amino acids long. The V segment lost 4 bases and the J segment 1 base; nucleotides outside the gene matches: 4. The germline CDR1 and CDR2 sequences are MNHEY and SVGAGI. The CDR3 here is CASSLTTGSNQPQHF. The CDR3, as DNA: TGTGCCAGCAGTTTGACGACAGGGAGCAATCAGCCCCAGCATTTT.

The chain has TRBV5-1 and TRBJ2-3, with D perhaps matching TRBD1 (6 bases). The CDR3 spans 15 residues. V shed 2 bases and J shed 6 bases, with 16 bases lying between them. Germline V gene data show CDR1 as SGHRS and CDR2 as YFSETQ. CDR3 in DNA: TGCGCCAGCAGCTTCAAGGGGGTTCCTACGGATACGCAGTATTTT. Translated, it gives CASSFKGVPTDTQYF.

There are a few counts of this clone. The chain couples TRBV5-6 to TRBJ2-7; 11 bases align to TRBD2. This CDR3 contains 16 residues. CDR1 and CDR2 from the germline V gene are SGHDT and YYEEEE. Trimming at V came to 2 bases and at J to 5 bases, leaving 9 bases not matched to a gene. The CDR3 coding sequence is TGTGCCAGCAGCTTTCAAGTTCTAGCGGGGGGCAACGAGCAGTACTTC. Amino acid sequence: CASSFQVLAGGNEQYF. The variable domain in full, with the rest retrieved from reference TRBV5-6 and TRBJ2-7, is DAGVTQSPTHLIKTRGQQVTLRCSPKSGHDTVSWYQQALGQGPQFIFQYYEEEERQRGNFPDRFSGHQFPNYSSELNVNALLLGDSALYLCASSFQVLAGGNEQYFGPGTRLTVT.

The table lists this clone with a few counts. The CDR3 DNA reads TGTGCCAGCAGCGGGGTGGGGCTTTCACCCCTCCACTTT. This codes for CASSGVGLSPLHF. The rearrangement uses TRBV5-6 and TRBJ1-6; weak D call: TRBD1 (5 bases). The germline V gene has CDR1 SGHDT and CDR2 YYEEEE. V gave up 4 bases and J gave up 9 bases, with 11 bases separating them. The CDR3 totals 13 residues.

The chain has TRBV18 and TRBJ2-1; a possible D gene is TRBD2 (6 bases). Germline CDR1 is KGHSH and CDR2 is LQKENI. The CDR3 loop spans 13 amino acids. V lost 2 bases to trimming and J lost 9 bases, with 11 bases between them. CDR3 loop: CASSPTGGSEQFF. The CDR3 DNA follows: TGTGCCAGCTCACCAACCGGAGGGAGTGAGCAGTTCTTC.

For this clone: Distinct nucleotide sequences in the sample also encode this CDR3. The chain combines TRBV5-1 with TRBJ1-1; D gene unclear. The length of the CDR3 is 13 residues. Trimming removed 0 bases at V and 2 bases at J, with 5 bases between. The germline V gene has CDR1 SGHRS and CDR2 YFSETQ. The CDR3 loop reads CASSLVLNTEAFF. The CDR3 DNA is TGCGCCAGCAGCTTGGTTTTAAACACTGAAGCTTTCTTT. The full variable domain, completed using reference TRBV5-1 and TRBJ1-1, is KAGVTQTPRYLIKTRGQQVTLSCSPISGHRSVSWYQQTPGQGLQFLFEYFSETQRNKGNFPGRFSGRQFSNSRSEMNVSTLELGDSALYLCASSLVLNTEAFFGQGTRLTVV.

CDR3 protein: CASSERTVLINGYTF. DNA for the CDR3: TGTGCCAGCAGCGAGCGGACAGTCTTGATAAATGGCTACACCTTC. The genes are TRBV5-6 and TRBJ1-2, with D possibly being TRBD1 (6 bases). The CDR3 has 15 amino acids. V lost 4 bases, J lost 6 bases, and 19 bases lay in between. The germline V gene has CDR1 SGHDT and CDR2 YYEEEE.